This T cell receptor beta chain emerged from a study of identical twins. This clonotype was recorded at least ten times. Being one base from a much bigger clone, this may be a read error. TCRdb re-analysed the 5' RACE reads in MiXCR, keeping a single row per CDR3 protein. The repertoire holds hundreds of thousands of distinct CDR3 sequences, with more than 9% as singletons. These data are also associated with another study on yellow fever vaccine responses in identical twins.

This TCR was sampled from a woman aged 18-29 years in good health. The sample consisted of CD8+ T cells sorted from blood.

The CDR3 protein is CCARGQGTLVTGETQYF. The DNA of the CDR3 is TGCTGTGCTAGAGGACAGGGGACCCTAGTGACTGGAGAGACCCAGTACTTC. This chain links TRBV20-1 with TRBJ2-5; 9 bases align to TRBD1. Germline V gene data show CDR1 as DFQATT and CDR2 as SNEGSKA (reference sequence). The CDR3 has 17 residues.